This passage covers 4 T cell receptor beta chains from one sample sequenced in a study of PD-1 blockade in classical Hodgkin lymphoma. Each and every patient relapsed after autologous stem cell transplantation, and patients got differing brentuximab vedotin exposure. Assay used: immunoSEQ multiplex PCR; TCRdb lists only in-frame clones, some missing. The data show approximately 26,000 clones, roughly three quarters seen once. This specimen was peripheral blood mononuclear cells (PBMCs), taken before the second cycle of nivolumab. Source of these receptors: a human donor with classical Hodgkin lymphoma.

The chain joins TRBV18 to TRBJ1-4; 10 positions match TRBD1. The CDR3 spans 16 residues. V was pared by 8 bases and J by 8 bases, with 14 bases of the junction left unmatched. Germline V gene sequence: CDR1 KGHSH, CDR2 LQKENI. CDR3 sequence: CASPTPGDRGEEKLFF. The CDR3, as DNA: TGTGCCAGCCCTACTCCGGGGGACAGGGGAGAAGAAAAACTGTTTTTT.

This clone has a single count. The gene calls are TRBV5-1 and TRBJ2-3; 10 positions agree with TRBD2. With V trimmed by 0 bases and J by 5 bases, 3 bases remained unmatched. Germline assignment: CDR1 SGHRS and CDR2 YFSETQ. CDR3 size: 15 residues. The DNA for the CDR3 is TGCGCCAGCAGCTTGGAACTAGCGGGGAGAGATACGCAGTATTTT. It yields the protein CASSLELAGRDTQYF.

This chain connects TRBV19 to TRBJ1-1; TRBD1 aligns across 7 bases. This CDR3 region has 13 residues. J gave up 3 bases and V 9 bases, and 7 bases lay outside the gene matches. The V gene's germline CDR1 is LNHDA and CDR2 SQIVND (reference sequence). CDR3 nucleotide sequence: TGTGCCAGCCTCGGGACAGAATACACTGAAGCTTTCTTT. This codes for CASLGTEYTEAFF.

This clone was counted many times. This chain joins TRBV28 and TRBJ1-4, with D unclear. CDR1 is MDHEN and CDR2 is SYDVKM in the germline V gene. The CDR3 has 12 amino acids. V dropped 6 bases and J dropped 4 bases, with 6 bases sitting between them. The CDR3 region has the DNA TGTGCCAGCAGCTTAAATAATGAAAAACTGTTTTTT. It codes for CASSLNNEKLFF.